This TCR beta chain emerged from a study of shared clonotypes between healthy human individuals (dated by TCRdb to about 2020). A note on the overall study: Three men and a couple of women, aged 18 to 49 years, made up the cohort. For each donor, CD4 naive and CD4 memory were each given three plates, CD8 naive was given two plates, and CD8 memory was given one plate. Blood TCR repertoires of a handful of healthy adults were deeply sequenced to estimate repertoire size and the extent of clonotype sharing between individuals. Libraries were prepared and TCR repertoires were sequenced by different laboratories using diverse techniques, in order to increase sequencing depth and limit assay-specific biases. Between about 0.85 and 9.5 billion PBMCs per donor were obtained by leukapheresis.

Beyond this particular receptor, the publication reports: Compared with non-shared clonotypes, clonotypes shared by all four sorted-subset donors had higher generation probabilities. Pairwise subsampling led to the expectation that sequencing depth would affect the degree of clonotype sharing among donors. Sharing across several donors was observed for around 4.8% of naive CD4, under 4% of naive CD8, over 2% of memory CD4, and roughly 0.4% of memory CD8 clonotypes. Sampling was restricted to blood, and TCR repertoires in tissue are likely to differ from TCR repertoires in blood. Larger estimated clonotype richness was generally found for naive subsets than for memory subsets. Because the study included only a small number of donors, the genetic and exposure-history diversity represented was limited. Even with the large sequencing depth, rarefaction of the sorted-subset datasets indicated that sequencing was incomplete.

Donors were healthy HIV-negative adults with no recently reported acute infections or vaccinations. Every donor was a Caucasian adult living in Nashville, Tennessee, USA. CD4+ T cells were enriched by magnetic negative selection, after which naive cells were positively selected on CD45RA and the negative fraction was taken as the memory subset. Blood was obtained by leukapheresis, after which PBMCs were separated by Ficoll-Histopaque density gradient centrifugation and cryopreserved in liquid nitrogen vapor phase. Purity and quantity of every magnetically sorted T cell population were checked by analytical flow cytometry. Each sorted fraction had its genomic DNA isolated and then quantified by UV absorbance on a Nanodrop 2000c. This clone came up once. Its antigen target is currently unknown. Within one base of it there is no much larger clone, and no base qualities were kept. This sample includes further DNA sequences coding for the same CDR3.

Using the deep immunoSEQ assay, multiplex PCR amplified TCR CDR3 regions from genomic DNA. Extracted genomic DNA from each cell subset was spread evenly across all wells of several immunoSEQ 96-well plates, with each plate serving as a replicate. For sorted subsets, each replicate PCR was loaded with 200 ng genomic DNA, equivalent to about 30,000 T cell genomes. The purified libraries were quantified using a Qubit 3.0 fluorometer, sized with a Bioanalyzer 2100, and then quantified again using the KAPA Library Quantification kit. Each immunoSEQ 96-well plate was sequenced on its own single-read 150-cycle Illumina NextSeq 550 flow cell. Under the source paper's analysis protocol: Because the immunoSEQ output included only junctional sequences and no quality scores, the filtering could not be the same as the filtering used for full-length reads. To assign V/J genes and CDR3, sequences were annotated against IMGT germline references using PyIR, a Python wrapper for IgBLAST v1.9. Reads were filtered out if the reads had weak V/J assignments (E-value above 1e-6), no CDR3, stop codons, out-of-frame junctions, or ambiguous translated residues. V3J clonotypes were defined as sequences sharing an identical inferred V gene, J gene, and CDR3 amino acid sequence. Percentage overlap between repertoires was calculated by dividing the number of shared unique clonotypes by the size of the smaller repertoire. RTK rarefaction, the Chao1 estimator, and Recon v2.1 estimates of unobserved clonotypes were used to assess repertoire richness. Generation probabilities were computed with OLGA for all TCRbeta clonotypes obtained by the gDNA method from a few donors. TCRdb took this table from immuneACCESS and kept in-frame rearrangements with V and J called. Such tables lack part of the clones; where checked against another copy, unresolved V genes explain under half of the gap, and the rest is unexplained. That table furnishes V, J and clone size, whereas the DNA furnished D and trimming. Here the sample has roughly 2 million clones; roughly 96% occur a single time. Of the sample, about 0.13% is held by the ten largest clones.

The CDR3 runs 15 amino acids, cysteine and phenylalanine included. CDR3 DNA only is kept here, 45 bases in frame from base 1. Here V drops 5 bases and J drops 1 base, and the junction holds 4 bases not matched to any gene. Per the germline V gene, MDHEN is the CDR1 and SYDVKM is the CDR2. This sequence was found in a man between 18 and 35 years old in good health. This sequence uses TRBV28 and TRBJ1-5, with 8 junctional bases fitting TRBD1. The sequenced sample consisted of naive CD4+ T cells sorted from blood. The sample's cell subset or site label, in plain terms: CD45RA+ positively selected. The CDR3 has the sequence CASSLTGVSNQPQHF. The DNA sequence is as follows: TGTGCCAGCAGTCTGACAGGGGTGAGCAATCAGCCCCAGCATTTT.